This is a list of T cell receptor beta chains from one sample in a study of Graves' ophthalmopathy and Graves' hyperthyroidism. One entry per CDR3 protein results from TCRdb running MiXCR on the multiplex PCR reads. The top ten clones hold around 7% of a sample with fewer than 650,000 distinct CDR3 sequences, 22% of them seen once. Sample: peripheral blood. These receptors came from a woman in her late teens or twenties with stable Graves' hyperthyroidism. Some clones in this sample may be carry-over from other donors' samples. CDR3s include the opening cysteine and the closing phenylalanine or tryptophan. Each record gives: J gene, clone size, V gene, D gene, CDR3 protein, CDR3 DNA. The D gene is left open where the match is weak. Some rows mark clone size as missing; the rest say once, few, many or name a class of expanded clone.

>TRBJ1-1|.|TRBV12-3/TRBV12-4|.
CASLTRAGTEAFF
TGTGCCAGCCTAACAAGGGCGGGCACTGAAGCTTTCTTT
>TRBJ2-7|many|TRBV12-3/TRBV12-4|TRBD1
CASSQTGRPSYEQYF
TGTGCCAGCAGTCAGACAGGGAGACCCTCCTACGAGCAGTACTTC
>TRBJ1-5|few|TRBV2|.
CASSLQGSSQPQHF
TGTGCCAGCAGTCTCCAGGGTTCGAGTCAGCCCCAGCATTTT
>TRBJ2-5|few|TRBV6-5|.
CASSYGEPPETQYF
TGTGCCAGCAGTTACGGGGAGCCGCCAGAGACCCAGTACTTC
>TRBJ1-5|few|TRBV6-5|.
CASSYSPSQPQHF
TGTGCCAGCAGTTACTCTCCTTCGCAGCCCCAGCATTTT
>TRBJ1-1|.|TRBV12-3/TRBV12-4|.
CASSPDRAVAFF
TGTGCCAGCAGTCCTGACAGAGCTGTGGCTTTCTTT
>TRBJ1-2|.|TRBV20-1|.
CSAGPGRRGYTF
TGCAGTGCCGGACCGGGACGGAGGGGCTACACCTTC
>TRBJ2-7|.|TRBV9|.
CASSGTPGGEYYEQYF
TGTGCCAGCAGCGGAACGCCAGGGGGGGAATACTACGAGCAGTACTTC
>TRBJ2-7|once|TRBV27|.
CATGPGAYEQYF
TGTGCCACCGGCCCGGGGGCCTACGAGCAGTACTTC
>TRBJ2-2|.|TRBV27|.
CASSLTPDQLLTGELFF
TGTGCCAGCAGTCTCACCCCGGACCAGCTTCTCACCGGGGAGCTGTTTTTT
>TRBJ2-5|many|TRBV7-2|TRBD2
CASSLGGGETQYF
TGTGCCAGCAGCTTAGGCGGGGGAGAGACCCAGTACTTC
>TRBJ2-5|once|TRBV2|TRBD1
CASSEKAGGSKTQYF
TGTGCCAGCAGTGAAAAGGCAGGGGGATCGAAGACCCAGTACTTC
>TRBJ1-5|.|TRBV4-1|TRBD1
CASSEVRGGGQPQHF
TGCGCCAGCAGCGAAGTCAGGGGGGGGGGTCAGCCCCAGCATTTT
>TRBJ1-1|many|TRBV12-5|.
CASGLETGSNTEAFF
TGTGCTAGTGGTTTGGAGACAGGCTCGAACACTGAAGCTTTCTTT
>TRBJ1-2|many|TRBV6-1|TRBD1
CASTNRGGVNYGYTF
TGTGCCAGCACGAACAGGGGAGGGGTTAACTATGGCTACACCTTC
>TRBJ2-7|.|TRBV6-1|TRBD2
CASSEGLAGEARSYEQYF
TGTGCCAGCAGTGAAGGACTAGCGGGAGAGGCCCGATCCTACGAGCAGTACTTC